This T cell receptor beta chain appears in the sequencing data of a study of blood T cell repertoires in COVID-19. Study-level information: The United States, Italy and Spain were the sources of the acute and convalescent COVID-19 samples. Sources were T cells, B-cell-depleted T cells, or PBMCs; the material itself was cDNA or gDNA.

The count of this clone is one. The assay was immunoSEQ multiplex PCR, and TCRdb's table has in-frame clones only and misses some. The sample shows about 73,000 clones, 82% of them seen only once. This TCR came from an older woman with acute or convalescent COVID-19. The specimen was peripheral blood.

For the CDR3, the DNA is TGTGCCTGGAGTGTACCGGGTATGGTCTCTGGAAACACCATATATTTT. Translated, it gives CAWSVPGMVSGNTIYF. The chain joins TRBV30 to TRBJ1-3; no clear D gene. Trimming removed 0 bases at V and 0 bases at J, with 12 bases between. Germline lookup yields CDR1 GTSNPN and CDR2 SVGIG (reference sequence). The CDR3 is 16 amino acids.